This TCR beta chain comes out of a study of beta chain features in type 1 diabetes. Study conclusions and caveats: Shorter TCRB CDR3s, moderately but significantly so, were found in Type 1 diabetes patients in all four CD4+ subsets.

V lost 7 bases and J 0 bases, leaving 12 bases between the germline ends. In germline, CDR1 is MNHNS, CDR2 SASEGT. This CDR3 is 14 amino acids long. Expressed TCRB transcripts were sequenced, since all the RNA that had been isolated was reverse transcribed. Profiling relied on immunoSEQ multiplex PCR, and the TCRdb table lists in-frame clones only, not all of them. The sample consists of over 40,000 clones, approximately 68% of them appearing once. On this clone: Its specificity is not known.

The chain employs TRBV6-1 and TRBJ1-2, with D hard to call. The sequence was obtained from a woman between 18 and 30 years old with type 1 diabetes. Sequenced material: Tregs from blood. The CDR3 DNA reads as TGTGCCAGCATAGAGAGTCGTCCTAACTATGGCTACACCTTC. Encoded protein: CASIESRPNYGYTF.